This T cell receptor (beta chain) was captured by sequencing in a study of T-cell memory formation after mild COVID-19. Per germline, CDR1 LNHDA and CDR2 SQIVND (reference sequence). Trimming removed 6 bases at V and 3 bases at J, with 14 bases between. The CDR3 is made up of 14 amino acids. TCRdb passed the 5' RACE reads through MiXCR, listing each CDR3 protein once. The repertoire holds hundreds of thousands of distinct CDR3 sequences, with 15% as singletons. General study findings and limits: SARS-CoV-2 specificity was not confirmed for second-wave clones peaking on day 37.

This clonotype was seen a few times. The target antigen is unknown. The chain couples TRBV19 to TRBJ1-2; possible D gene TRBD1, 5 bases. Sequences were obtained from PBMCs or a T cell subset sorted from them (not recorded which). This sequence originates from an adult woman who had mild COVID-19 (a few samples of this study predate the infection). Cell type and time point are not known. The DNA of the CDR3 is TGTGCCAGTAGGCCGCCCGGGGACGACTATGGCTACACCTTC. This codes for CASRPPGDDYGYTF.